The entry below describes one TCR beta chain. Its target is unknown. Amplification yielded TCR beta CDR3 regions, with RNA transcripts as the source. With the HTBI primer set, the TCR CDR3 went through a first round of RT-PCR. Via MiXCR, TCRdb re-called the multiplex PCR reads, giving one row per CDR3 protein. This sample has 300,000 to 350,000 distinct CDR3 sequences, with 16% found just once. Diagnoses used clinical symptoms, serum thyroxine and TRAb, thyroid ultrasound and orbital computed tomography. Fresh 10 ml peripheral blood yielded PBMCs. These data originate in a study of T cells in Graves' hyperthyroidism and ophthalmopathy. On the study more broadly: At initial diagnosis, before any treatment had begun, peripheral blood was obtained. General study findings and limits: The blood repertoire included most of the expanded thyroid clonotypes above 0.001.

This clonotype originated in a man aged 30 to 45 with Graves' hyperthyroidism. The sequencing input was blood.

CDR3 amino acids: CASASSRSSYEQYF. CDR3 DNA sequence: TGTGCCAGTGCTTCGTCCCGGAGCTCCTACGAGCAGTACTTC. The gene calls are TRBV6-1 and TRBJ2-7; D ambiguous. The CDR3 runs to 14 residues. CDR1 is MNHNS and CDR2 is SASEGT in the germline V gene. Trimming pared 9 bases from V and 0 bases from J, leaving 15 bases between.